The source of this TCR beta chain is a study of T cell changes during pregnancy in multiple sclerosis. Using immunoSEQ multiplex PCR, the repertoire was profiled, and TCRdb retains in-frame clones only, with some absent. Counted here are about 110,000 clones, about 90% occurring once; the ten biggest clones make up more than 0.65%. Trimming removed 4 bases at V and 4 bases at J, with 17 bases between. The CDR3 runs 15 residues. CDR1 and CDR2 from the germline V gene are SGHKS and YYEKEE (reference sequence). V is TRBV5-5 and J is TRBJ1-2; TRBD1 is a possible D gene (5 bases). The material was peripheral blood, obtained in the third trimester of pregnancy. This TCR came from a female donor in good health, enrolled as a control in a pregnancy study. The CDR3 DNA is TGTGCCAGCAGCCCCTGGAGGGACCCATCCTATGGCTACACCTTC. Amino acid sequence: CASSPWRDPSYGYTF. Based on the CDR3 plus reference TRBV5-5 and TRBJ1-2, the full variable domain is DAGVTQSPTHLIKTRGQQVTLRCSPISGHKSVSWYQQVLGQGPQFIFQYYEKEERGRGNFPDRFSARQFPNYSSELNVNALLLGDSALYLCASSPWRDPSYGYTFGSGTRLTVV.